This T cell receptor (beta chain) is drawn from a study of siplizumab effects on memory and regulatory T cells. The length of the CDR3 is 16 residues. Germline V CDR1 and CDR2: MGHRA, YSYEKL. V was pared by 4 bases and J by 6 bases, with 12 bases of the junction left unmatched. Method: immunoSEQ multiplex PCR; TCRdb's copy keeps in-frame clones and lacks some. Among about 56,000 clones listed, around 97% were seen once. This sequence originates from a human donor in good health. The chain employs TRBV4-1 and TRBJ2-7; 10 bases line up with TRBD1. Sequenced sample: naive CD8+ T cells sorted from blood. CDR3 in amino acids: CASSPAPGQGLTEQYF. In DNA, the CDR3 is TGCGCCAGCAGCCCCGCCCCGGGACAGGGGTTGACCGAGCAGTACTTC.